The 19 T cell receptor beta chains below come from one sample, sequenced in a study of beta chain features in type 1 diabetes. Of the isolated RNA, all was reverse transcribed, and so the sequenced material was expressed TCRB transcripts. TCRdb's copy holds only in-frame clones and misses some; the assay was immunoSEQ multiplex PCR. The repertoire holds some 700,000 clones, around 15% seen once, with around 0.022% in the top ten. For these receptors, no antigen is known. Notes on the study in general: Across all four CD4+ subsets, people with type 1 diabetes showed modestly shorter TCRB CDR3s.

The sequenced sample was naive CD4+ T cells from blood. The receptors originated from a young man with type 1 diabetes.

This clone was seen only a few times. CDR3 DNA sequence: TGTGCCAGCAGCGGCGGACTTTACAATGAGCAGTTCTTC. It specifies CASSGGLYNEQFF. The J gene is TRBJ2-1, the V gene TRBV9; tentatively, D is TRBD2 (5 bases). The V gene's germline CDR1 is SGDLS and CDR2 YYNGEE. The length of the CDR3 is 13 residues. Trimming shortened V by 3 bases and J by 4 bases, and 8 bases separated the two germline ends.

This chain connects TRBV7-9 to TRBJ2-6, with TRBD1 as a possible D gene (5 bases). Germline V gene data show CDR1 as SEHNR and CDR2 as FQNEAQ (reference sequence). This CDR3 has 15 amino acids. Trimming left V 1 base short and J 1 base short, with 5 bases between. The CDR3 bases are TGTGCCAGCAGCTTAGAGGGGTCTGGGGCCAACGTCCTGACTTTC. This translates into CASSLEGSGANVLTF.

This chain links TRBV7-9 with TRBJ1-1, with unresolved D. CDR1 is SEHNR, CDR2 FQNEAQ, per germline (reference sequence). The CDR3 is 15 residues long. Between the trimmed V and J ends, which lost 6 bases and 0 bases, there was a span of 14 bases. CDR3 sequence: CASRKAGSMNTEAFF. The CDR3 DNA is TGTGCCAGCAGGAAGGCAGGCTCCATGAACACTGAAGCTTTCTTT.

The V and J genes are TRBV6-6 and TRBJ1-1; no firm D call. This CDR3 is built from 11 residues. V lost 6 bases, J lost 7 bases, and 9 bases lay in between. CDR1 and CDR2 (germline): MNHNY, SVGAGI (reference sequence). The CDR3 DNA follows: TGTGCCAGCAGCCTAAATTATGAAGCTTTCTTT. The encoded protein is CASSLNYEAFF.

This clone was picked up a small number of times. CDR3 in amino acids: CASSVGSLAGETQYF. For the CDR3, the DNA is TGTGCCAGCAGCGTAGGATCTCTAGCGGGGGAGACCCAGTACTTC. The chain links TRBV9 to TRBJ2-5, with 9 bases fitting TRBD2. In germline, CDR1 is SGDLS, CDR2 YYNGEE. The CDR3 sequence is 15 residues long. V gave up 0 bases and J gave up 5 bases; unmatched junction bases: 5.

DNA for the CDR3: TGCGCCAGCAGCTTACCCGGACTAGCGGGGGACAATGAGCAGTTCTTC. This gives the protein CASSLPGLAGDNEQFF. The chain employs TRBV5-1 and TRBJ2-1; 13 bases agree with TRBD2. V dropped 2 bases and J dropped 5; count of bases not matched to a gene: 4. Germline V gene lookup returns CDR1 SGHRS and CDR2 YFSETQ. CDR3 size: 16 residues.

This clone has only a few counts. This chain uses TRBV18 with TRBJ1-3; D not certain. Trimming pared 2 bases from V and 4 bases from J, leaving 12 bases between. The CDR3 length is 15 residues. The germline V gene encodes CDR1 KGHSH and CDR2 LQKENI. CDR3 sequence reads: CASSPSAPGGNTIYF. In nucleotides, the CDR3 is TGTGCCAGCTCACCATCAGCGCCTGGGGGAAACACCATATATTTT.

The V gene is TRBV28, the J gene TRBJ1-6, with 7 bases matching TRBD1. The CDR3 is 14 amino acids. Germline-derived CDR1 and CDR2 are MDHEN and SYDVKM. J lost 10 bases, V lost 5 bases, and 8 bases had no gene match. The CDR3 protein is CASSTRGRRSPLHF. CDR3 coding DNA: TGTGCCAGCAGTACGAGGGGGCGGCGGTCACCCCTCCACTTT.

The chain recombines TRBV9 with TRBJ1-2, with D possibly being TRBD1 (6 bases). V was cut by 2 bases and J by 4 bases, with 12 bases left in between. The germline V gene encodes CDR1 SGDLS and CDR2 YYNGEE. The CDR3 has 14 residues. CDR3 sequence (DNA): TGTGCCAGCAGCGTTGGGACAAGCGCCTATGGCTACACCTTC. Its protein product is CASSVGTSAYGYTF.

In the case of this clone: At the DNA level, this CDR3 is encoded by other sequences in the same sample as well. The genes are TRBV5-1 and TRBJ2-2; D might be TRBD1 (5 bases). Per the germline V gene, CDR1 is SGHRS and CDR2 is YFSETQ. The germline V and J ends were trimmed by 0 bases and 6 bases, with 9 bases remaining between them. There are 14 residues in the CDR3. For the CDR3, the DNA is TGCGCCAGCAGCTTGGGGCAGGGCGCCGGGGAGCTGTTTTTT. Protein product: CASSLGQGAGELFF.

A few counts support this clone. The chain joins TRBV28 to TRBJ1-4; D gene uncertain. Deletions cut 5 bases from V and 7 bases from J, with 11 bases between. This CDR3 contains 13 residues. Germline CDR1 reads MDHEN; CDR2 reads SYDVKM. CDR3 nucleotide sequence: TGTGCCAGCAGTCAACAGCTGACTGAAAAACTGTTTTTT. Translation: CASSQQLTEKLFF.

The rearrangement joins TRBV28 to TRBJ1-2; D unclear. Trimming took 3 bases from V and 1 from J, leaving 15 bases between them. This CDR3 is 16 amino acids long. CDR1 and CDR2 from the germline V gene are MDHEN and SYDVKM. DNA for the CDR3: TGTGCCAGCAGTTTCCAAGCCACGGGAGGTAACTATGGCTACACCTTC. Translated: CASSFQATGGNYGYTF.

The chain carries TRBV11-3 and TRBJ1-2, with 8 bases matching TRBD1. Germline trimming cut 1 base from V and 2 bases from J; bases unmatched to any gene: 0. CDR1 is SGHNT, CDR2 YENEEA, per germline. The CDR3 is made up of 14 amino acids. The CDR3 DNA reads TGTGCCAGCAGCTTAGGGACAGGGAACTATGGCTACACCTTC. Its protein is CASSLGTGNYGYTF.

The chain combines TRBV27 with TRBJ2-4; 9 bases align to TRBD1. Germline V CDR1 and CDR2: MNHEY, SMNVEV (reference sequence). The CDR3 length is 14 residues. V trimming: 3 bases; J trimming: 8 bases; junction bases outside the gene matches: 5. For the CDR3, the DNA is TGTGCCAGCAGTTTCCGGGACAGGGTATACATTCAGTACTTC. This sequence encodes CASSFRDRVYIQYF.

The sample holds a few counts of this clone. V and J are TRBV19 and TRBJ1-6; D gene ambiguous. The V end lost 3 bases, the J end lost 10 bases, and 16 bases lay between the germline ends. Germline loops: CDR1 LNHDA, CDR2 SQIVND (reference sequence). The CDR3 is 15 amino acids. The CDR3 region has the DNA TGTGCCAGTAGTATTGGGCCGAGTCCAGAATCACCCCTCCACTTT. This translates into CASSIGPSPESPLHF.

The chain employs TRBV19 and TRBJ2-2; D is perhaps TRBD2 (5 bases). Germline CDR1 reads LNHDA; CDR2 reads SQIVND (reference sequence). The ends were cut back, 3 bases at V and 0 bases at J, with 11 bases in the middle. CDR3 length: 16 residues. CDR3 DNA sequence: TGTGCCAGTAGTATCGGGGATATCGCGAACACCGGGGAGCTGTTTTTT. This sequence encodes CASSIGDIANTGELFF.

The chain couples TRBV13 to TRBJ2-1; D is undetermined. The germline gives CDR1 PRHDT, CDR2 FYEKMQ (reference sequence). Trimming took 5 bases from V and 0 from J, leaving 14 bases between them. The CDR3 length is 16 residues. The CDR3 sequence is CASSPLGSGSYNEQFF. DNA of the CDR3: TGTGCCAGCAGCCCGCTCGGGTCGGGCTCCTACAATGAGCAGTTCTTC.

This clone was seen a few times. The chain combines TRBV7-2 with TRBJ2-5, with D perhaps TRBD1 or TRBD2 (5 bases each). The end of the DNA is better explained by TRBJ2-7, so the J call may be wrong. CDR3 length: 14 residues. Germline V gene data show CDR1 as SGHTA and CDR2 as FQGNSA. DNA of the CDR3: TGTGCCAGCAGCTCCCATCAGGGAGCCTACGAGCAGTACTTC. Residues: CASSSHQGAYEQYF.

The chain combines TRBV5-4 with TRBJ1-6; 9 bases are a match to TRBD1. The trim removed 1 base at V and 8 bases at J, leaving 1 base unmatched. Germline V gene sequence: CDR1 SGHNT, CDR2 YYREEE (reference sequence). The CDR3 totals 14 residues. CDR3 coding DNA: TGTGCCAGCAGCTTGCGGGACAGGGATTCACCCCTCCACTTT. It translates to CASSLRDRDSPLHF.